This paragraph covers one T cell receptor beta chain sequence. Alongside a J-beta primer mix, a sample-barcoded 5' primer served in a second PCR lasting about 6 to 11 cycles. Sequencing of every sample gave 2.5 million or more CDR3-containing paired-end reads. A single record per CDR3 protein comes from TCRdb applying MiXCR to the 5' RACE reads. The table includes hundreds of thousands of distinct CDR3 sequences, about 56% detected once. These data originate in a study of blood T cells in healthy people across ages. Trimming removed 6 bases from V and 4 bases from J; junction bases left unmatched: 9. This CDR3 is built from 15 residues. CDR1 and CDR2 (germline): SGHTA, FQGNSA.

The TCR comes from a man aged 40-55 years in good health. The chain uses TRBV7-2 and TRBJ2-7, with 10 bases identical to TRBD1. What was sequenced was blood. For the CDR3, the DNA is TGTGCCAGCAGACCTGACAGGGGGCGATTTTACGAGCAGTACTTC. It translates to CASRPDRGRFYEQYF.